Listed below are T cell receptor beta chains from one sample, sequenced in a study of cytomegalovirus exposure and HLA in healthy donors. Assay used: immunoSEQ multiplex PCR; TCRdb lists only in-frame clones, some missing. The table records about 100,000 clones, 79% of them present only once. What was sequenced was PBMCs. Receptor source: a female donor in good health and CMV-seropositive. Each CDR3 is given with its conserved first and last residue. A D gene is named only where the DNA matches it firmly. Clone sizes are given selectively: once, few, many, or a class where the clone is expanded.

abundance,j_gene,d_gene,v_gene,CDR3aa,CDR3nt
once,TRBJ2-1,TRBD2,TRBV5-1,CASSTLAGAYNEQFF,TGCGCCAGCAGCACTTTAGCGGGAGCCTACAATGAGCAGTTCTTC
-,TRBJ2-1,-,TRBV27,CASSTTLGGVSYNEQFF,TGTGCCAGCAGTACCACCTTGGGGGGAGTCTCCTACAATGAGCAGTTCTTC
-,TRBJ2-1,-,TRBV6-4,CASSDSVGSGRDEQFF,TGTGCCAGCAGTGACTCGGTAGGCTCGGGTCGGGATGAGCAGTTCTTC
-,TRBJ1-5,TRBD1,TRBV29-1,CSVEDRGGQPQHF,TGCAGCGTGGAGGACAGGGGCGGTCAGCCCCAGCATTTT
-,TRBJ1-2,-,TRBV5-6,CASRRPGQTANGYTF,TGTGCCAGCAGAAGGCCGGGACAAACGGCGAATGGCTACACCTTC
-,TRBJ1-1,-,TRBV2,CASSGKIRNTEAFF,TGTGCCAGTTCAGGGAAGATAAGGAACACTGAAGCTTTCTTT
-,TRBJ2-3,-,TRBV5-1,CASSSQGGGGRTDTQYF,TGCGCCAGCAGCTCACAAGGGGGGGGTGGGCGAACAGATACGCAGTATTTT
-,TRBJ2-2,-,TRBV14,CASSQELNTGELFF,TGTGCCAGCAGCCAAGAACTTAACACCGGGGAGCTGTTTTTT
-,TRBJ1-2,-,TRBV2,CASTDPGYGYTF,TGTGCCAGCACCGACCCGGGCTATGGCTACACCTTC
-,TRBJ2-5,TRBD2,TRBV2,CASSEALAGGGTQYF,TGTGCCAGCAGTGAAGCCCTAGCGGGGGGCGGGACCCAGTACTTC
-,TRBJ2-1,-,TRBV9,CASSVVGALTYNEQFF,TGTGCCAGCAGCGTAGTTGGGGCCCTTACCTACAATGAGCAGTTCTTC
-,TRBJ1-2,-,TRBV19,CASSIQGGYGYTF,TGTGCCAGTAGTATACAGGGAGGCTATGGCTACACCTTC
few,TRBJ2-1,TRBD2,TRBV5-4,CASSTGTSYNEQFF,TGTGCCAGCAGCACCGGGACTAGCTACAATGAGCAGTTCTTC
-,TRBJ2-7,TRBD1,TRBV4-1,CASSRGTGREQYF,TGCGCCAGCAGCCGGGGGACAGGGCGTGAGCAGTACTTC
few,TRBJ1-1,-,TRBV2,CASRGGRQGNTEAFF,TGTGCCAGCAGGGGGGGGCGCCAGGGGAACACTGAAGCTTTCTTT
-,TRBJ1-2,-,TRBV4-1,CASSPLRQEYYGYTF,TGCGCCAGCAGCCCGCTACGACAGGAGTACTATGGCTACACCTTC
-,TRBJ1-6,-,TRBV5-6,CASSNGHKGSPLHF,TGTGCCAGCAGCAACGGACATAAGGGGTCACCCCTCCACTTT
once,TRBJ1-4,-,TRBV7-9,CASTPGSGGKLFF,TGTGCCAGCACCCCGGGGTCGGGGGGAAAACTGTTTTTT
few,TRBJ2-3,-,TRBV7-7,CASSLSPSADTQYF,TGTGCCAGCAGCTTATCCCCTAGCGCAGATACGCAGTATTTT
-,TRBJ2-3,TRBD1,TRBV11-2,CASSLVTGPSDTQYF,TGTGCCAGCAGCTTAGTGACAGGGCCCTCAGATACGCAGTATTTT
-,TRBJ2-7,-,TRBV7-6,CASSSGQSGEQYF,TGTGCCAGCAGCTCTGGACAGTCGGGCGAGCAGTACTTC
-,TRBJ1-6,-,TRBV5-1,CASSLRGGQYNSPLHF,TGCGCCAGCAGCTTGCGGGGAGGCCAATATAATTCACCCCTCCACTTT
-,TRBJ1-2,-,TRBV6-4,CATRGGSYGYTF,TGTGCCACCCGCGGGGGAAGCTATGGCTACACCTTC
-,TRBJ1-4,-,TRBV5-6,CASSFWGLPTNEKLFF,TGTGCCAGCAGCTTCTGGGGGCTTCCAACTAATGAAAAACTGTTTTTT
-,TRBJ1-1,-,TRBV11-2,CASQKQELNTEAFF,TGTGCCAGCCAAAAACAGGAGCTGAACACTGAAGCTTTCTTT
-,TRBJ1-2,TRBD1,TRBV7-2,CASSSPQGARDGYTF,TGTGCCAGCAGCTCCCCACAGGGGGCTAGGGATGGCTACACCTTC
few,TRBJ2-7,TRBD1,TRBV30,CAWSADRGREQYF,TGTGCCTGGAGCGCGGACAGGGGGCGCGAGCAGTACTTC
few,TRBJ2-5,TRBD2,TRBV9,CASSAGLAGGQETQYF,TGTGCCAGCAGCGCGGGTCTAGCGGGGGGTCAAGAGACCCAGTACTTC
few,TRBJ2-4,-,TRBV11-3,CASSLGRGAKNIQYF,TGTGCCAGCAGCTTGGGTCGGGGAGCCAAAAACATTCAGTACTTC
-,TRBJ2-1,-,TRBV11-1,CASSLARATNRQFF,TGTGCCAGCAGCTTAGCGCGGGCTACCAATCGGCAGTTCTTC
-,TRBJ2-5,-,TRBV6-1,CAVGGLAVGETQYF,TGTGCCGTCGGGGGGCTAGCGGTGGGGGAGACCCAGTACTTC
-,TRBJ1-2,-,TRBV5-1,CASSLVTSPNYGYTF,TGCGCCAGCAGCTTGGTCACCAGTCCCAACTATGGCTACACCTTC
-,TRBJ2-6,TRBD1,TRBV9,CASSVDEGGHSGANGLTF,TGTGCCAGCAGCGTAGACGAAGGGGGCCACTCTGGGGCCAACGGCCTGACTTTC
once,TRBJ2-1,TRBD2,TRBV29-1,CSVDGLAGGGWDEQFF,TGCAGCGTGGATGGTCTAGCGGGAGGGGGATGGGATGAGCAGTTCTTC
-,TRBJ2-7,-,TRBV6-5,CASTGGRGYEQYF,TGTGCCAGCACGGGGGGCAGGGGATACGAGCAGTACTTC
-,TRBJ2-7,-,TRBV6-1,CASSDLTYEQYF,TGTGCCAGCAGTGACTTAACCTACGAGCAGTACTTC
-,TRBJ1-3,-,TRBV6-6,CASSYSSPRNTIYF,TGTGCCAGCAGTTACTCTAGTCCCCGTAACACCATATATTTT
-,TRBJ1-2,-,TRBV6-5,CASSFNQGSGYTF,TGTGCCAGCAGTTTCAACCAGGGATCTGGCTACACCTTC
-,TRBJ2-2,TRBD1,TRBV7-2,CASSPLAGGLTGELFF,TGTGCCAGCAGCCCGCTGGCAGGGGGCTTAACCGGGGAGCTGTTTTTT
-,TRBJ2-4,TRBD1,TRBV6-1,CASSVQGAGNIQYF,TGTGCCAGCAGTGTACAGGGGGCGGGAAACATTCAGTACTTC
-,TRBJ1-1,-,TRBV18,CASSPDRMNTEAFF,TGTGCCAGCTCACCGGACAGAATGAACACTGAAGCTTTCTTT
once,TRBJ1-2,-,TRBV9,CASSASPAGGYTF,TGTGCCAGCAGCGCGTCCCCCGCAGGTGGCTACACCTTC
-,TRBJ2-3,-,TRBV18,CASSSLGRGNNTGQGTQYF,TGTGCCAGCTCATCCCTGGGAAGGGGGAACAATACAGGGCAAGGTACGCAGTATTTT
-,TRBJ1-1,TRBD1,TRBV30,CAWRTGGSGTEAFF,TGTGCCTGGAGGACAGGGGGATCGGGCACTGAAGCTTTCTTT
-,TRBJ1-2,TRBD1,TRBV11-2,CASSLGTGGKYDYTF,TGTGCCAGCAGCCTGGGGACAGGGGGCAAGTATGACTACACCTTC
-,TRBJ2-4,TRBD2,TRBV7-9,CASSSSGRGAKNIQYF,TGTGCCAGCAGCTCCAGCGGGAGGGGGGCCAAAAACATTCAGTACTTC
once,TRBJ1-4,-,TRBV7-9,CAEGPEKLFF,TGTGCCGAGGGCCCAGAAAAACTGTTTTTT
-,TRBJ1-5,-,TRBV15,CATSRAGPRGDQPQHF,TGTGCCACCAGCAGAGCCGGCCCCCGCGGGGATCAGCCCCAGCATTTT